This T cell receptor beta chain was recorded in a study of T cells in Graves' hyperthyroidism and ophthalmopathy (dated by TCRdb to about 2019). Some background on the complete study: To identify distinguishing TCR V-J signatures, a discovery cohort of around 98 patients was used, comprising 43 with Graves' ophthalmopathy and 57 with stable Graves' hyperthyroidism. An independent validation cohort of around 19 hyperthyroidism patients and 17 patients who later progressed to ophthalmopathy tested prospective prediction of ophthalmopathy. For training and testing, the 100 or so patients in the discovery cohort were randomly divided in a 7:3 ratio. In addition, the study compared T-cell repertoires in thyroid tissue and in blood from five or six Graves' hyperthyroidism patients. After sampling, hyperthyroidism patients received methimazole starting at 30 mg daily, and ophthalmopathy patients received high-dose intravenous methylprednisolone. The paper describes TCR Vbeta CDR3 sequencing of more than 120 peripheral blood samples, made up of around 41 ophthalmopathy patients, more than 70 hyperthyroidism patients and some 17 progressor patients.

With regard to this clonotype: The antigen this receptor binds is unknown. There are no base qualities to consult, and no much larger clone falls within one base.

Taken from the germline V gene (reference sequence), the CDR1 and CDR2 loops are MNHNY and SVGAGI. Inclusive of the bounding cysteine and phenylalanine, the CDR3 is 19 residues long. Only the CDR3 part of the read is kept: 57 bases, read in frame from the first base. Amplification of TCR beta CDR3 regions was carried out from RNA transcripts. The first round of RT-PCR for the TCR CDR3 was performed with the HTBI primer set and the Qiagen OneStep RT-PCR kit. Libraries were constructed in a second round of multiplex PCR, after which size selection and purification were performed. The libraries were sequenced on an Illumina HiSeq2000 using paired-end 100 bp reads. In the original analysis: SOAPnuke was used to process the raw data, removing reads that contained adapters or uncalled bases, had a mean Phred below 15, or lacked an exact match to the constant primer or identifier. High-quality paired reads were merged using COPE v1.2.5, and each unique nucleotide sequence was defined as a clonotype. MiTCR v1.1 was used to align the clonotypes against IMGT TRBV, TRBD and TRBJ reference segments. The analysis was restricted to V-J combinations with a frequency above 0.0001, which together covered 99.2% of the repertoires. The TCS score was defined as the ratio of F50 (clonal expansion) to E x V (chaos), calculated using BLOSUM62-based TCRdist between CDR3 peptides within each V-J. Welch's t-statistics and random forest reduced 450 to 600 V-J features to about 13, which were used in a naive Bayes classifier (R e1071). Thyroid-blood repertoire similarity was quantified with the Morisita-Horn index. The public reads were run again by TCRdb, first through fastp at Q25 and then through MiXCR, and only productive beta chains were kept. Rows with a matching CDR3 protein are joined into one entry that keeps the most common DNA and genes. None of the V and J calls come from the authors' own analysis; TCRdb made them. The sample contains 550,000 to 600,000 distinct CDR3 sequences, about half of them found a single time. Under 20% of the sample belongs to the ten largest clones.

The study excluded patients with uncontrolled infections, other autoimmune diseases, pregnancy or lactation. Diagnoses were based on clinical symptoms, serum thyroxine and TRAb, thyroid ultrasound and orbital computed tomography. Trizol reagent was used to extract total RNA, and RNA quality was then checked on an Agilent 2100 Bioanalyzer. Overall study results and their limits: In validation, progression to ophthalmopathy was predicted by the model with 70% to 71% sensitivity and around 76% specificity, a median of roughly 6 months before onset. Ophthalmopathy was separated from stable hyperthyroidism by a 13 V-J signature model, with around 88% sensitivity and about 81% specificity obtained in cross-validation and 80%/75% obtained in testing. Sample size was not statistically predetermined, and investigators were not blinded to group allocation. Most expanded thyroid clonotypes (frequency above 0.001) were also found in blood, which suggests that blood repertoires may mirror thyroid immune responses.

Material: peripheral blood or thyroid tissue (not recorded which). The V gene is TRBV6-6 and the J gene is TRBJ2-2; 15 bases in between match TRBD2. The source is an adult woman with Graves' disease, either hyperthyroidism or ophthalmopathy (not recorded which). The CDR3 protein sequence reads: CVSHPLGLAGGPNTGELFF. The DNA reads TGTGTTTCGCACCCCCTTGGACTAGCGGGAGGGCCGAACACCGGGGAGCTGTTTTTT.